A selection of T cell receptor beta chains follows, all from one sample in a study of early T cells in non-severe SARS-CoV-2 infection. TCRdb itself ran the 5' RACE reads through MiXCR, one entry per CDR3 protein. The data show approximately 77,000 distinct CDR3 sequences, roughly a sixth seen once. Source material: whole blood. Source of these receptors: an adult who was a healthcare worker with PCR-confirmed SARS-CoV-2 infection or an uninfected control (not recorded which). CDR3s include the opening cysteine and the closing phenylalanine or tryptophan. The order of the fields is V gene, D gene, J gene, clone size, CDR3 DNA, CDR3 protein. The D gene is left open where the match is weak. A row's size may be missing; if present it is once, few, many or a size class.

v_gene: TRBV12-3/TRBV12-4
d_gene: TRBD1
j_gene: TRBJ1-2
abundance: few
CDR3nt: TGTGCCAGCACCCTAACAGGGGTTAGCTATGGCTACACCTTC
CDR3aa: CASTLTGVSYGYTF

v_gene: TRBV7-2
d_gene: TRBD2
j_gene: TRBJ2-5
abundance: .
CDR3nt: TGTGCCAGCAGCTTCGTACCTAGCGGGGCTGCTGAGACCCAGTACTTC
CDR3aa: CASSFVPSGAAETQYF

v_gene: TRBV28
d_gene: .
j_gene: TRBJ1-2
abundance: .
CDR3nt: TGTGCCAGCAGTTTATCTCCGAGGGCCATCAGGGGTGGCTACACCTTC
CDR3aa: CASSLSPRAIRGGYTF

v_gene: TRBV14
d_gene: .
j_gene: TRBJ1-2
abundance: few
CDR3nt: TGTGCCAGCAGCCGGGACACCACTAACTATGGCTACACCTTC
CDR3aa: CASSRDTTNYGYTF

v_gene: TRBV7-9
d_gene: TRBD1
j_gene: TRBJ2-7
abundance: few
CDR3nt: TGTGCCAGCAGCTCCTCAGGGGGCCACGAGCAGTACTTC
CDR3aa: CASSSSGGHEQYF

v_gene: TRBV10-3
d_gene: .
j_gene: TRBJ2-7
abundance: .
CDR3nt: TGTGCCATCAGTGAGGCGGGACAGAACGAGCAGTACTTC
CDR3aa: CAISEAGQNEQYF

v_gene: TRBV5-1
d_gene: .
j_gene: TRBJ2-7
abundance: .
CDR3nt: TGCGCCAGCAGCTTGAGTTCCGGGATAAGCTCCTACGAGCAGTACTTC
CDR3aa: CASSLSSGISSYEQYF

v_gene: TRBV25-1
d_gene: .
j_gene: TRBJ1-1
abundance: few
CDR3nt: TGTGCCAGCACCCAGAGGTGGGGGTTCACTGAAGCTTTCTTT
CDR3aa: CASTQRWGFTEAFF

v_gene: TRBV3-1
d_gene: .
j_gene: TRBJ1-2
abundance: few
CDR3nt: TGTGCCAGCAGCCAAGATAACATTCTCTATGGCTACACCTTC
CDR3aa: CASSQDNILYGYTF

v_gene: TRBV28
d_gene: .
j_gene: TRBJ1-1
abundance: .
CDR3nt: TGTGCCAGCCTTGCCCTTGGGGGATTCACTGAAGCTTTCTTT
CDR3aa: CASLALGGFTEAFF

v_gene: TRBV6-2/TRBV6-3
d_gene: .
j_gene: TRBJ2-2
abundance: .
CDR3nt: TGTGCCAGCCTACGCAGGGAGCTGTTTTTT
CDR3aa: CASLRRELFF

v_gene: TRBV6-1
d_gene: .
j_gene: TRBJ1-6
abundance: few
CDR3nt: TGTGCCAGCAGGCAAGTGGGTGCGGATTCACCCCTCCACTTT
CDR3aa: CASRQVGADSPLHF

v_gene: TRBV11-2
d_gene: .
j_gene: TRBJ2-7
abundance: few
CDR3nt: TGTGCCAGCAGCCCACCCCCGCGACAGGTAATCTACGAGCAGTACTTC
CDR3aa: CASSPPPRQVIYEQYF

v_gene: TRBV5-4
d_gene: .
j_gene: TRBJ2-3
abundance: few
CDR3nt: TGTGCCAGCAGCTTGCGGTATACGCAGTATTTT
CDR3aa: CASSLRYTQYF

v_gene: TRBV3-1
d_gene: TRBD1
j_gene: TRBJ1-2
abundance: .
CDR3nt: TGTGCCAGCAGCCAAGGGGCAGGGGGCGGCAATGGCTACACCTTC
CDR3aa: CASSQGAGGGNGYTF

v_gene: TRBV29-1
d_gene: .
j_gene: TRBJ1-4
abundance: .
CDR3nt: TGCAGCGTTGTTAACGGTGAAAAACTGTTTTTT
CDR3aa: CSVVNGEKLFF

v_gene: TRBV15
d_gene: TRBD2
j_gene: TRBJ2-5
abundance: .
CDR3nt: TGTGCCACCAGCAGGGAACTAGCGGGGGTTGAGACCCAGTACTTC
CDR3aa: CATSRELAGVETQYF

v_gene: TRBV24-1
d_gene: TRBD2
j_gene: TRBJ2-5
abundance: .
CDR3nt: TGTGCCACCAGTGATTCCATTCGGGCGGGAGGGAGAGAGACCCAGTACTTC
CDR3aa: CATSDSIRAGGRETQYF

v_gene: TRBV28
d_gene: .
j_gene: TRBJ1-5
abundance: .
CDR3nt: TGTGCCAGCAGCCTAACCGAAAATCAGCCCCAGCATTTT
CDR3aa: CASSLTENQPQHF

v_gene: TRBV12-3/TRBV12-4
d_gene: TRBD2
j_gene: TRBJ2-5
abundance: .
CDR3nt: TGTGCCAGCAGTCTAGCGGGGGGGGCCGAGACCCAGTACTTC
CDR3aa: CASSLAGGAETQYF

v_gene: TRBV12-3/TRBV12-4
d_gene: TRBD1
j_gene: TRBJ2-7
abundance: .
CDR3nt: TGTGCCAGCAGTCCTCGACAGGGGGACGAGCAGTACTTC
CDR3aa: CASSPRQGDEQYF

v_gene: TRBV7-2
d_gene: .
j_gene: TRBJ2-1
abundance: .
CDR3nt: TGTGCCAGCAGCCTTTCCCGATCGGGTAATGAGCAGTTCTTC
CDR3aa: CASSLSRSGNEQFF

v_gene: TRBV12-3/TRBV12-4
d_gene: .
j_gene: TRBJ1-1
abundance: few
CDR3nt: TGTGCCAGCAGGCCCCCAAGGGGACGGTACACTGAAGCTTTCTTT
CDR3aa: CASRPPRGRYTEAFF

v_gene: TRBV5-1
d_gene: .
j_gene: TRBJ2-3
abundance: few
CDR3nt: TGCGCCAGCAGCTTTACAGTATCAGATACGCAGTATTTT
CDR3aa: CASSFTVSDTQYF

v_gene: TRBV7-3
d_gene: .
j_gene: TRBJ1-5
abundance: many
CDR3nt: TGTGCCAGCAGCTTAGGACGGAATCAGCCCCAGCATTTT
CDR3aa: CASSLGRNQPQHF

v_gene: TRBV6-1
d_gene: .
j_gene: TRBJ1-5
abundance: many
CDR3nt: TGTGCCAGCAGTGAAGGGCAGTATAGCAATCAGCCCCAGCATTTT
CDR3aa: CASSEGQYSNQPQHF

v_gene: TRBV7-9
d_gene: .
j_gene: TRBJ2-3
abundance: many
CDR3nt: TGTGCCAGCAGCTCCAGGGGCACAGATACGCAGTATTTT
CDR3aa: CASSSRGTDTQYF

v_gene: TRBV20-1
d_gene: .
j_gene: TRBJ1-3
abundance: few
CDR3nt: TGCAGTGCTAGGCCGACCTCTGGAAACACCATATATTTT
CDR3aa: CSARPTSGNTIYF

v_gene: TRBV5-5
d_gene: .
j_gene: TRBJ2-1
abundance: few
CDR3nt: TGTGCCAGCAGCTTACGCGGGAACTCCTACAATGAGCAGTTCTTC
CDR3aa: CASSLRGNSYNEQFF

v_gene: TRBV27
d_gene: .
j_gene: TRBJ2-7
abundance: many
CDR3nt: TGTGCCAGCAGTTCGACAGCGTACGAGCAGTACTTC
CDR3aa: CASSSTAYEQYF

v_gene: TRBV7-2
d_gene: TRBD2
j_gene: TRBJ2-7
abundance: many
CDR3nt: TGTGCCAGCAGCCGTACTAGCGGGCCCACCTACGAGCAGTACTTC
CDR3aa: CASSRTSGPTYEQYF

v_gene: TRBV5-1
d_gene: TRBD1
j_gene: TRBJ1-1
abundance: .
CDR3nt: TGCGCCAGCAGCCGTGACAGGGGTCCCACTGAAGCTTTCTTT
CDR3aa: CASSRDRGPTEAFF

v_gene: TRBV28
d_gene: .
j_gene: TRBJ2-5
abundance: .
CDR3nt: TGTGCCAGTCGTTCGGGGCTCCGAGAGACCCAGTACTTC
CDR3aa: CASRSGLRETQYF

v_gene: TRBV6-5
d_gene: .
j_gene: TRBJ2-1
abundance: once
CDR3nt: TGTGCCAGCAGTTCCATGGGTGAGCAGTTCTTC
CDR3aa: CASSSMGEQFF

v_gene: TRBV3-1
d_gene: .
j_gene: TRBJ2-7
abundance: .
CDR3nt: TGTGCCAGCAGCCGCACTGCTGGGGACGAGCAGTACTTC
CDR3aa: CASSRTAGDEQYF